These 12 T cell receptor beta chains were sequenced from one sample in a study of T cell clonality in common variable immunodeficiency. Antigens for these TCRs are unknown. Here immunoSEQ multiplex PCR was the method, and the copy in TCRdb shows in-frame clones only, minus some. The specimen has under 20,000 clones, none found just once. Notes on the study in general: Reportedly, TCR beta sequences from common variable immunodeficiency showed fewer deletions and N-nucleotide insertions.

The sequencing input was peripheral blood mononuclear cells. The receptors shown here come from a human donor with common variable immunodeficiency.

This clone showed up just a few times. The read gets to within 3 residues of the CDR3 end, and the germline J gene fills in the rest. V and J are TRBV7-8 and TRBJ2-7; D is possibly TRBD1 (5 bases). V lost 1 base, J lost 5 bases, and 9 bases lay in between. The CDR3 runs to 13 residues. From germline, CDR1 is SGHVS and CDR2 FQNEAQ. The CDR3 loop reads CASSLGWGHEQYF. The DNA read from the CDR3 is TGTGCCAGCAGCTTAGGTTGGGGCCACGAG.

This clone was seen a handful of times. The read is 3 residues too short to cover the CDR3 end, so that end is filled in from the germline J gene. The chain carries TRBV6-4 and TRBJ2-1, with 9 positions matching TRBD2. This CDR3 comprises 15 residues. After removal of 2 bases from V and 1 base from J, the junction contained 0 bases not matched to a gene. CDR1 is MRHNA, CDR2 SNTAGT, per germline. CDR3 in amino acids: CASSDLAGSYNEQFF. The CDR3 bases that were read are TGTGCCAGCAGTGACCTAGCGGGGTCCTACAATGAG.

In its sample, this clone was seen many times. The read terminates 3 residues before the CDR3 end, so the remaining end is supplied by the germline J gene. V usage is TRBV29-1 and J usage is TRBJ1-2; no reliable D call. Trimming cost V 2 bases and J 2 bases, with 9 bases left between them. The CDR3 covers 13 residues. The germline gives CDR1 SQVTM, CDR2 ANQGSEA. The sequenced CDR3 bases are TGCAGCGTTGAAACCGTCGGGAACTATGGC. Amino acid sequence: CSVETVGNYG. The full CDR3 is CSVETVGNYGYTF.

In its sample, this clone was seen many times. The read stops 3 residues short of the end of the CDR3; the missing end is completed from the germline J gene. The chain joins TRBV10-3 to TRBJ2-3; the D is unclear. From germline, CDR1 is ENHRY and CDR2 SYGVKD. This CDR3 is 12 amino acids long. Trimming stripped 8 bases from V and 6 bases from J, with 12 bases between. The CDR3 sequence is CAIGSGTDTQYF. The sequenced CDR3 bases are TGTGCCATCGGGTCAGGTACCGATACG.

As regards this clone: The CDR3 end falls 3 residues outside the read, so it is completed with the germline J gene. The chain recombines TRBV19 with TRBJ2-1, with 14 bases fitting TRBD2. V trimming: 5 bases; J trimming: 8 bases; junction bases outside the gene matches: 11. The CDR3 length is 17 residues. Per the germline V gene, CDR1 is LNHDA and CDR2 is SQIVND (reference sequence). CDR3 region: CASSLGTSGGRPYEQFF. The CDR3 bases that were read are TGTGCCAGTAGTTTAGGGACTAGCGGGGGCCGGCCGTATGAG.

This clone was observed a handful of times. Coverage ceases 3 residues before the CDR3 finishes, and the germline J gene fills in the end. The rearrangement uses TRBV5-1 and TRBJ2-3; 9 nucleotides line up with TRBD2. Germline trimming cut 1 base from V and 3 bases from J; bases unmatched to any gene: 6. CDR3 length: 16 residues. CDR1 and CDR2 (germline): SGHRS, YFSETQ. CDR3 bases read: TGCGCCAGCAGCTTGAGGAGCGGGAGGTATACAGATACG. Translating gives CASSLRSGRYTDT. The full CDR3 sequence reads CASSLRSGRYTDTQYF.

There are a few counts of this clone. The CDR3 end falls 3 residues outside the read, so it is completed with the germline J gene. The chain uses TRBV20-1 and TRBJ2-1; D uncertain. In germline, CDR1 is DFQATT, CDR2 SNEGSKA (reference sequence). CDR3 size: 12 residues. V was trimmed by 0 bases and J by 3 bases, leaving 3 bases between them. The sequenced CDR3 bases are TGCAGTGCTAGAGACTACTACAATGAG. Its translation: CSARDYYNE. The entire CDR3 protein reads CSARDYYNEQFF.

A note on this clone: The read is 3 residues too short to cover the CDR3 end, so that end is filled in from the germline J gene. The gene calls are TRBV5-1 and TRBJ2-1, with unresolved D. Trimming took off 2 bases at V and 9 bases at J, with 9 bases between the two ends. The V gene's germline CDR1 is SGHRS and CDR2 YFSETQ. There are 12 residues in the CDR3. Incomplete CDR3 DNA: TGCGCCAGCAGCTTCGGAGCGAGTGAG. It yields the protein CASSFGASE. The full-length CDR3 reads as CASSFGASEQFF. Looking up the rest from reference TRBV5-1 and TRBJ2-1 gives the full variable domain: KAGVTQTPRYLIKTRGQQVTLSCSPISGHRSVSWYQQTPGQGLQFLFEYFSETQRNKGNFPGRFSGRQFSNSRSEMNVSTLELGDSALYLCASSFGASEQFFGPGTRLTVL.

As concerns this clone: The read finishes 3 residues shy of the CDR3 end, and the germline J gene is used to complete it. This chain joins TRBV7-2 and TRBJ2-7, with 7 bases identical to TRBD1. Trimming removed 5 bases from V and 3 bases from J; junction bases left unmatched: 4. Germline CDR1 SGHTA, CDR2 FQGNSA. The CDR3 is 13 amino acids. CDR3 DNA (partial): TGTGCCAGCAGCCCGGACAGGCTCTACGAG. This translates into CASSPDRLYE. The entire CDR3 protein is CASSPDRLYEQYF.

A few counts support this clone. The covered CDR3 bases are TGTGCCAGCAGCTCCACGAGCGGGGGGGGTAGGCCCAATGAG. Protein: CASSSTSGGGRPNE. The CDR3 in full is CASSSTSGGGRPNEQFF. The chain recombines TRBV7-6 with TRBJ2-1; 10 positions agree with TRBD2. The read halts 3 residues ahead of the CDR3 end, with the missing end drawn from the germline J gene. Trimming removed 4 bases from V and 6 bases from J; junction bases left unmatched: 12. Germline V lookup: CDR1 SGHVS, CDR2 FNYEAQ. This CDR3 comprises 17 residues.

This clone was counted a few times. The sequence runs out 3 residues before the end of the CDR3; the remainder is reconstructed from the germline J gene. This chain uses TRBV19 with TRBJ1-1; a possible D gene is TRBD1 (6 bases). CDR3 length equals 17 residues. Germline-derived CDR1 and CDR2 are LNHDA and SQIVND (reference sequence). V lost 5 bases and J 2 bases, leaving 21 bases between the germline ends. Here the CDR3 reads CASSPGGRGRVNTEAFF. The covered CDR3 bases are TGTGCCAGTAGTCCGGGGGGCAGGGGTAGGGTCAACACTGAA.

A word on this clone: The CDR3 end is not reached by the read, which stops 3 residues before it; the germline J gene fills it in. The V gene is TRBV30, the J gene TRBJ1-6; 10 bases map to TRBD1. CDR1 and CDR2 (germline): GTSNPN, SVGIG (reference sequence). The CDR3 is 12 amino acids. The sequenced part of the CDR3 DNA is TGTGCCTCTGGGACAGGGGATTGGGCC. Protein: CASGTGDWA. The entire CDR3 reads CASGTGDWALHF.